This is a list of T cell receptor beta chains from one sample in a study of T cell responses to AZD1222 COVID-19 vaccine. The protocol was immunoSEQ multiplex PCR, while the TCRdb copy is restricted to in-frame clones and leaves out a portion. The sample lists 200,000 or so clones, around 94% occurring once. The sample was peripheral blood, taken on day 0 of AZD1222 vaccination. Every receptor here comes from an adult in good health. Both conserved end residues are part of each CDR3. The D gene is left open where the match is weak. Rows give clone size only sometimes, using once, few, many, or a class for an expanded clone.

v_call: TRBV5-6; j_call: TRBJ1-1; d_call: .; clone_size: .; cdr3_aa: CASSVYPGMNTEAFF; cdr3_nt: TGTGCCAGCAGCGTTTACCCGGGGATGAACACTGAAGCTTTCTTT
v_call: TRBV3-1/TRBV3-2; j_call: TRBJ1-2; d_call: .; clone_size: .; cdr3_aa: CASSQEVRQEVNYGYTF; cdr3_nt: TGTGCCAGCAGCCAAGAAGTAAGGCAGGAGGTTAACTATGGCTACACCTTC
v_call: TRBV27; j_call: TRBJ2-7; d_call: TRBD1; clone_size: .; cdr3_aa: CASKPSGGLGEQYF; cdr3_nt: TGTGCCAGCAAACCTTCAGGGGGTCTTGGCGAGCAGTACTTC
v_call: TRBV5-1; j_call: TRBJ1-3; d_call: .; clone_size: .; cdr3_aa: CASSGASGNTIYF; cdr3_nt: TGCGCCAGCAGCGGGGCCTCTGGAAACACCATATATTTT
v_call: TRBV19; j_call: TRBJ1-5; d_call: .; clone_size: .; cdr3_aa: CASTSQRWSNQPQHF; cdr3_nt: TGTGCCAGTACCTCCCAGCGGTGGAGCAATCAGCCCCAGCATTTT
v_call: TRBV7-2; j_call: TRBJ1-2; d_call: TRBD1; clone_size: few; cdr3_aa: CASSSPTGFEGYTF; cdr3_nt: TGTGCCAGCAGCTCCCCGACAGGGTTTGAAGGCTACACCTTC
v_call: TRBV2; j_call: TRBJ1-1; d_call: .; clone_size: .; cdr3_aa: CASNGEMNTEAFF; cdr3_nt: TGTGCCAGCAATGGAGAAATGAACACTGAAGCTTTCTTT
v_call: TRBV10-2; j_call: TRBJ1-3; d_call: .; clone_size: .; cdr3_aa: CASQREGYGNTIYF; cdr3_nt: TGCGCCAGCCAGCGGGAGGGCTACGGAAACACCATATATTTT
v_call: TRBV2; j_call: TRBJ1-5; d_call: .; clone_size: once; cdr3_aa: CASSGTLKQPQHF; cdr3_nt: TGTGCCAGCAGCGGGACCCTAAAGCAGCCCCAGCATTTT
v_call: TRBV6-2/TRBV6-3; j_call: TRBJ1-1; d_call: TRBD1; clone_size: .; cdr3_aa: CASSYSTRQGSAEAFF; cdr3_nt: TGTGCCAGCAGTTACTCGACCAGACAGGGGTCGGCTGAAGCTTTCTTT
v_call: TRBV5-4; j_call: TRBJ1-1; d_call: .; clone_size: .; cdr3_aa: CASSWGGNTEAFF; cdr3_nt: TGTGCCAGCAGCTGGGGGGGGAACACTGAAGCTTTCTTT
v_call: TRBV19; j_call: TRBJ2-2; d_call: TRBD2; clone_size: .; cdr3_aa: CASSKPGLAGPTGELFF; cdr3_nt: TGTGCCAGTAGTAAACCGGGACTAGCGGGACCAACCGGGGAGCTGTTTTTT
v_call: TRBV12-3/TRBV12-4; j_call: TRBJ1-1; d_call: .; clone_size: .; cdr3_aa: CASRGEKNTEAFF; cdr3_nt: TGTGCCAGCAGAGGAGAGAAGAACACTGAAGCTTTCTTT
v_call: TRBV6-6; j_call: TRBJ1-5; d_call: .; clone_size: .; cdr3_aa: CASSYPRRSNQPQHF; cdr3_nt: TGTGCCAGCAGTTACCCCCGGAGGAGCAATCAGCCCCAGCATTTT
v_call: TRBV6-4; j_call: TRBJ2-3; d_call: TRBD2; clone_size: .; cdr3_aa: CASGEGHTDTQYF; cdr3_nt: TGTGCCAGCGGGGAGGGTCACACAGATACGCAGTATTTT
v_call: TRBV7-9; j_call: TRBJ2-3; d_call: .; clone_size: .; cdr3_aa: CASTKLGGRKTQYF; cdr3_nt: TGTGCCAGCACCAAACTGGGGGGCAGAAAGACGCAGTATTTT
v_call: TRBV28; j_call: TRBJ2-1; d_call: TRBD2; clone_size: .; cdr3_aa: CASSPHVAGGSNEQFF; cdr3_nt: TGTGCCAGCAGTCCCCATGTTGCGGGAGGGAGCAATGAGCAGTTCTTC
v_call: TRBV2; j_call: TRBJ1-2; d_call: .; clone_size: .; cdr3_aa: CANSSRPGGYGYTF; cdr3_nt: TGTGCCAACTCCTCAAGGCCCGGGGGCTATGGCTACACCTTC
v_call: TRBV15; j_call: TRBJ1-4; d_call: .; clone_size: .; cdr3_aa: CATSATISTYEKLFF; cdr3_nt: TGTGCCACCAGCGCAACCATTTCTACCTATGAAAAACTGTTTTTT
v_call: TRBV3-1/TRBV3-2; j_call: TRBJ2-7; d_call: .; clone_size: .; cdr3_aa: CASSQGYEQYF; cdr3_nt: TGTGCCAGCAGCCAAGGTTACGAGCAGTACTTC
v_call: TRBV6-5; j_call: TRBJ1-1; d_call: .; clone_size: .; cdr3_aa: CASAFVTEAFF; cdr3_nt: TGTGCCAGCGCGTTTGTCACTGAAGCTTTCTTT
v_call: TRBV2; j_call: TRBJ2-1; d_call: .; clone_size: .; cdr3_aa: CASSGTTYNEQFF; cdr3_nt: TGTGCCAGCAGTGGTACCACCTACAATGAGCAGTTCTTC
v_call: TRBV18; j_call: TRBJ1-3; d_call: .; clone_size: .; cdr3_aa: CASSPQEHSGNTIYF; cdr3_nt: TGTGCCAGCTCTCCTCAGGAACACTCTGGAAACACCATATATTTT
v_call: TRBV18; j_call: TRBJ2-1; d_call: .; clone_size: few; cdr3_aa: CASSPQSGGSQFF; cdr3_nt: TGTGCCAGCTCCCCTCAGTCCGGCGGCTCGCAGTTCTTC
v_call: TRBV7-8; j_call: TRBJ2-1; d_call: TRBD1; clone_size: .; cdr3_aa: CASRQRPPGQGVNEQFF; cdr3_nt: TGTGCCAGCAGACAAAGACCTCCGGGACAGGGGGTTAATGAGCAGTTCTTC
v_call: TRBV4-3; j_call: TRBJ1-4; d_call: .; clone_size: .; cdr3_aa: CASSQGDTAYTPTNEKLFF; cdr3_nt: TGCGCCAGCAGCCAAGGGGATACAGCTTACACGCCAACTAATGAAAAACTGTTTTTT
v_call: TRBV19; j_call: TRBJ1-1; d_call: TRBD1; clone_size: .; cdr3_aa: CASRGQKNTEAFF; cdr3_nt: TGTGCCAGTAGGGGACAGAAAAACACTGAAGCTTTCTTT
v_call: TRBV7-8; j_call: TRBJ2-4; d_call: TRBD2; clone_size: .; cdr3_aa: CASSLGFLSGGADIQYF; cdr3_nt: TGTGCCAGCAGCTTAGGGTTTCTGAGCGGGGGGGCAGACATTCAGTACTTC
v_call: TRBV12-5; j_call: TRBJ2-2; d_call: .; clone_size: .; cdr3_aa: CASGPGPTVNTGELFF; cdr3_nt: TGTGCTAGTGGCCCGGGCCCGACAGTGAACACCGGGGAGCTGTTTTTT
v_call: TRBV19; j_call: TRBJ2-7; d_call: TRBD1; clone_size: once; cdr3_aa: CASSIFGTGGYEQYF; cdr3_nt: TGTGCCAGTAGTATATTCGGGACAGGGGGCTACGAGCAGTACTTC
v_call: TRBV5-1; j_call: TRBJ2-7; d_call: .; clone_size: .; cdr3_aa: CASSLAAGSSYEQYF; cdr3_nt: TGCGCCAGCAGCTTGGCCGCGGGGAGCTCCTACGAGCAGTACTTC
v_call: TRBV7-2; j_call: TRBJ1-1; d_call: .; clone_size: .; cdr3_aa: CASSLALDRNTEAFF; cdr3_nt: TGTGCCAGCAGCTTAGCGCTAGACAGGAACACTGAAGCTTTCTTT
v_call: TRBV29-1; j_call: TRBJ2-3; d_call: TRBD2; clone_size: .; cdr3_aa: CSVEGTGGLLDTQYF; cdr3_nt: TGCAGCGTTGAGGGAACGGGGGGACTTCTGGATACGCAGTATTTT
v_call: TRBV2; j_call: TRBJ1-1; d_call: .; clone_size: .; cdr3_aa: CASSASLNTEAFF; cdr3_nt: TGTGCCAGCAGTGCGAGTCTGAACACTGAAGCTTTCTTT
v_call: TRBV19; j_call: TRBJ1-6; d_call: TRBD1; clone_size: .; cdr3_aa: CATQHLDRRNSPLHF; cdr3_nt: TGTGCCACGCAACATCTGGACAGGCGTAATTCACCCCTCCACTTT
v_call: TRBV28; j_call: TRBJ1-2; d_call: TRBD1; clone_size: .; cdr3_aa: CASREGQGNYGYTF; cdr3_nt: TGTGCCAGCAGGGAAGGACAGGGAAACTATGGCTACACCTTC
v_call: TRBV23-1; j_call: TRBJ2-7; d_call: .; clone_size: .; cdr3_aa: CASSQSARGYEQYF; cdr3_nt: TGCGCCAGCAGTCAATCCGCTAGGGGTTACGAGCAGTACTTC
v_call: TRBV3-1/TRBV3-2; j_call: TRBJ1-5; d_call: .; clone_size: .; cdr3_aa: CASGPNQPQHF; cdr3_nt: TGTGCCAGCGGGCCTAATCAGCCCCAGCATTTT
v_call: TRBV5-4; j_call: TRBJ2-5; d_call: .; clone_size: .; cdr3_aa: CASSRGREGGPEETQYF; cdr3_nt: TGTGCCAGCAGCAGGGGGCGTGAGGGAGGGCCTGAAGAGACCCAGTACTTC
v_call: TRBV30; j_call: TRBJ1-2; d_call: .; clone_size: .; cdr3_aa: CAWSKKDGATGYTF; cdr3_nt: TGTGCCTGGAGTAAGAAAGACGGCGCTACGGGCTACACCTTC
v_call: TRBV5-1; j_call: TRBJ1-1; d_call: .; clone_size: .; cdr3_aa: CASSLYSQGNTEAFF; cdr3_nt: TGCGCCAGCAGCTTATATAGCCAGGGGAACACTGAAGCTTTCTTT
v_call: TRBV5-1; j_call: TRBJ1-1; d_call: .; clone_size: .; cdr3_aa: CASSPSTLNTEAFF; cdr3_nt: TGCGCCAGCAGCCCCTCGACACTGAACACTGAAGCTTTCTTT
v_call: TRBV19; j_call: TRBJ1-5; d_call: .; clone_size: .; cdr3_aa: CASSIGYMAGSDQPQHF; cdr3_nt: TGTGCCAGTAGTATAGGCTACATGGCAGGGTCGGATCAGCCCCAGCATTTT
v_call: TRBV11-2; j_call: TRBJ1-2; d_call: .; clone_size: .; cdr3_aa: CASSPRDGTIYGYTF; cdr3_nt: TGTGCCAGCAGCCCGAGGGACGGAACAATCTATGGCTACACCTTC